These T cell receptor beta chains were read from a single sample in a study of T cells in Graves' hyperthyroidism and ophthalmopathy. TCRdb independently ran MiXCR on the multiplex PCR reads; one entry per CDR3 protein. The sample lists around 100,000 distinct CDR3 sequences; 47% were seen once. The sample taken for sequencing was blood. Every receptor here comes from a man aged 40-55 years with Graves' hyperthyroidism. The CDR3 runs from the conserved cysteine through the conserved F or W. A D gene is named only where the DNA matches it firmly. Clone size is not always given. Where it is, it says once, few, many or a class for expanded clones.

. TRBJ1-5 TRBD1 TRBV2 CASSDWDSEGIF
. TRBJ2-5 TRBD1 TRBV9 CASSPGTGGLETQYF
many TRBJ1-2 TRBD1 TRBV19 CASSSSQGARGYTF
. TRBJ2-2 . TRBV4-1 CASSQDLDANTGELFF
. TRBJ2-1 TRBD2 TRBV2 CASSEEREFDEQFF
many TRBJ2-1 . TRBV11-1 CASSPRGSGSYNEQFF
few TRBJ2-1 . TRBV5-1 CASSLDEQFF
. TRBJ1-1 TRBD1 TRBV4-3 CASSRAGGRREAFF
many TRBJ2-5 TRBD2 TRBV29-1 CSVVSGKETQYF
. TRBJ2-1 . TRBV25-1 CASTQDYSNEQFF
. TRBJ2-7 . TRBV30 CAWSVGMGELYEQYF